This TCR beta chain was profiled in a study of neurological immune-mediated disorders. Using its own MiXCR run on the 5' RACE reads, TCRdb lists one record per CDR3 protein. Of 65,000 to 90,000 distinct CDR3 sequences listed, 4% to 6% are singletons. This clonotype was counted ten times or more. Germline assignment: CDR1 LNHNV and CDR2 YYDKDF (reference sequence). The V and J ends lost 0 bases and 4 bases, in that order; junction bases with no gene match: 4. This CDR3 spans 15 amino acids. What was sequenced was PBMCs. J is TRBJ2-3 and V is TRBV15, with 7 nucleotides matching TRBD2. This clonotype was obtained from a woman aged 25 to 39 with multiple sclerosis. The CDR3 DNA is TGTGCCACCAGCAGAGATTGGGGGGGGGCAGATACGCAGTATTTT. This codes for CATSRDWGGADTQYF. Filled out from reference TRBV15 and TRBJ2-3, the complete variable domain reads DAMVIQNPRYQVTQFGKPVTLSCSQTLNHNVMYWYQQKSSQAPKLLFHYYDKDFNNEADTPDNFQSRRPNTSFCFLDIRSPGLGDTAMYLCATSRDWGGADTQYFGPGTRLTVL.